This T cell receptor (beta chain) was profiled in a study of blood T cell repertoires in COVID-19. Study background: Acute and convalescent COVID-19 specimens originated in the United States, Italy and Spain. Sample material is recorded as cDNA or gDNA derived from T cells, B-cell-depleted T cells, or PBMCs.

Libraries were prepared by immunoSEQ multiplex PCR; TCRdb keeps only in-frame clonotypes and omits some of them. This sample carries some 200,000 clones, over 80% of them seen once, and the ten largest clones take around 6.5%. V was clipped by 3 bases and J by 4 bases; unmatched bases: 12. Germline values: CDR1 SGDLS, CDR2 YYNGEE. The CDR3 contains 16 residues. Sequenced sample: peripheral blood. The gene calls are TRBV9 and TRBJ2-7; 8 bases match TRBD1. The receptor comes from a woman aged 35 to 49 with acute or convalescent COVID-19. CDR3 protein: CASSAASQGAYYEQYF. The DNA of the CDR3 is TGTGCCAGCAGCGCCGCGAGCCAGGGGGCCTATTACGAGCAGTACTTC.